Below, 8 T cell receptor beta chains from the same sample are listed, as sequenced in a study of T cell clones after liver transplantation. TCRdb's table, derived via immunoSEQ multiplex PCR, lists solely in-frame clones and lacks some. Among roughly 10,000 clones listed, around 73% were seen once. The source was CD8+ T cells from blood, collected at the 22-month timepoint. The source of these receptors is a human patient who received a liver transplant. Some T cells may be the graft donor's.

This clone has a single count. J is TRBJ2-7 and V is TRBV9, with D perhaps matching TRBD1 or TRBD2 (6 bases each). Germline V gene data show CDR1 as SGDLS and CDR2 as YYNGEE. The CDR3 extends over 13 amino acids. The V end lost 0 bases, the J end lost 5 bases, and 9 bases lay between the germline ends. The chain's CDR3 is CASSVGGANEQYF. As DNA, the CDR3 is TGTGCCAGCAGCGTAGGGGGGGCGAACGAGCAGTACTTC.

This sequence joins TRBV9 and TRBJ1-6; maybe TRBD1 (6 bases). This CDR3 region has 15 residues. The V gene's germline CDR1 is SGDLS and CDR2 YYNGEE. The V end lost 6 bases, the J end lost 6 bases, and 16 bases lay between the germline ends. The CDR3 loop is CASNKGETLNSPLHF. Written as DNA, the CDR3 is TGTGCCAGCAACAAGGGGGAAACACTTAATTCACCCCTCCACTTT.

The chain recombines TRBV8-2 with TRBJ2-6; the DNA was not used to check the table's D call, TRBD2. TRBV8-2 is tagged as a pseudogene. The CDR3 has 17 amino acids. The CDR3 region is CGIAAKITQSRANVLTF. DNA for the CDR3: TGTGGCATCGCGGCTAAGATAACACAAAGTCGGGCCAACGTCCTGACTTTC.

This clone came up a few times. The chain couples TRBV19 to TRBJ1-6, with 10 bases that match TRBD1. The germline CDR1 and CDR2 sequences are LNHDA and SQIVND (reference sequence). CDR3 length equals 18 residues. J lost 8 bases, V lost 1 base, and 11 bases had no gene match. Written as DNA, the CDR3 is TGTGCCAGTAGTATAGTGGGACAGGGGAGTGCCTCGGATTCACCCCTCCACTTT. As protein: CASSIVGQGSASDSPLHF.

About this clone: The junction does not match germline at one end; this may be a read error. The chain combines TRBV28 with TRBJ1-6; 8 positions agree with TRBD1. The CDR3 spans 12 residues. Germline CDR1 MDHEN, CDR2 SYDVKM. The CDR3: CASSPPSTGALF. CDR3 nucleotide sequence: TGTGCCAGCAGTCCCCCCTCGACAGGGGCCCTATTT.

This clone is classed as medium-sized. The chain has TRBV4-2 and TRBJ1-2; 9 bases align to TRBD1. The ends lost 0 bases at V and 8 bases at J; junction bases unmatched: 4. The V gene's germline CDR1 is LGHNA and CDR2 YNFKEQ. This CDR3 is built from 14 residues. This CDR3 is CASSQDGTGYGYTF. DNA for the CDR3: TGTGCCAGCAGCCAAGATGGGACAGGGTACGGCTACACCTTC.

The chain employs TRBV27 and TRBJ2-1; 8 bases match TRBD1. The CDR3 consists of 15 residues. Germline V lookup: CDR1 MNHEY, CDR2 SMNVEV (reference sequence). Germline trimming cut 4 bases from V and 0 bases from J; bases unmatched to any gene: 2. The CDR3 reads CASSYRGSSYNEQFF. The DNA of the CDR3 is TGTGCCAGCAGTTACAGGGGGAGCTCCTACAATGAGCAGTTCTTC.

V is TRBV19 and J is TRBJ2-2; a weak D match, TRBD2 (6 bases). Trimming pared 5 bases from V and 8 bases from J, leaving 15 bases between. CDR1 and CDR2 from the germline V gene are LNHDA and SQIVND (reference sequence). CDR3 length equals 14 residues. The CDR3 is CASSRGIAEGELFF. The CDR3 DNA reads TGTGCCAGTAGTCGAGGAATAGCGGAGGGGGAGCTGTTTTTT.